The rows below give T cell receptor beta chains drawn from one sample of a study of T-cell reconstitution after alpha-beta-depleted transplantation in children. MiXCR, run by TCRdb on the PCR reads, gives a single entry per CDR3 protein. This table has 150,000 to 250,000 distinct CDR3 sequences, just over 14% appearing once. Sequences were derived from PBMCs from the stem cell graft donor, sampled from the stem cell graft. These receptors all stem from a human donor who donated a stem cell graft to a child with acute lymphoblastic leukemia. The CDR3 runs from the conserved cysteine through the conserved F or W.

V gene | CDR3 protein
TRBV12-3/TRBV12-4 | CASSPIDRELGEQYF
TRBV5-1 | CASWEVAGVADTQYF
TRBV20-1 | CSARSRDNSPLHF
TRBV19 | CASSMEGGTEAFF
TRBV3-1 | CASSQVAGGANTGELFF
TRBV12-3/TRBV12-4 | CASSEQGNTEAFF
TRBV20-1 | CSARPMTSGRLAQETQYF
TRBV7-9 | CASSLAGGEQFF
TRBV29-1 | CSGSYWTGSNTGELFF
TRBV10-3 | CAISENAPGLARGEQFF
TRBV19 | CASSKGTGNTIYF
TRBV7-8 | CASSLVFLAGGNEQFF
TRBV20-1 | CSAPLDVGAGYTF
TRBV7-9 | CARSLALLPYEQYF
TRBV28 | CASSEATGGAYEQYF
TRBV6-5 | CASSYSHGASYNEQFF
TRBV29-1 | CSVSGDYGYTF
TRBV7-2 | CASSPRQINTEAFF
TRBV11-2 | CASSSRDRDYEQYF
TRBV4-2 | CASSLQTSGEGNEQFF
TRBV11-2 | CASSLAPLARYGYTF
TRBV6-1 | CASRIAKNIQYF
TRBV7-9 | CASSFPPWEKLFF
TRBV28 | CASSLQRFPYGYTF
TRBV29-1 | CSVRTGEVYEQYF
TRBV20-1 | CSAWGAGEGDEQFF
TRBV5-1 | CASSRGLAGDGEQFF
TRBV12-3/TRBV12-4 | CASSKYNEQFF
TRBV19 | CASSDSYSNQPQHF
TRBV11-2 | CASSLGLLVYTDTQYF
TRBV20-1 | CSARDGQVFSYEQYF
TRBV11-2 | CASSTRAGDLETQYF
TRBV12-3/TRBV12-4 | CASSSGTSRTGGTGELFF
TRBV19 | CASTGPGTGFLHYTF
TRBV12-3/TRBV12-4 | CASTQNGGRQYF
TRBV11-1 | CASSADRITDTQYF
TRBV29-1 | CSVTIINFRPGISYEQYF
TRBV19 | CASSIAVHNQPQHF
TRBV10-3 | CAISDPFRRGASEETQYF